The 28 T cell receptor beta chains below were found in one sample sequenced in a study of cytomegalovirus exposure and HLA in healthy donors. The study ran its PCR with 60 Vbeta and 13 Jbeta primers. Sequencing used immunoSEQ multiplex PCR; TCRdb keeps in-frame clones, though not all of them. Its table records about 110,000 clones. The sample taken for sequencing was PBMCs. Receptor source: a man in his fifties in good health and CMV-seronegative.

The chain recombines TRBV5-1 with TRBJ2-2; D possibly corresponds to TRBD1 (6 bases). The CDR3 totals 15 residues. The V end lost 4 bases, the J end lost 1 base, and 11 bases lay between the germline ends. From germline, CDR1 is SGHRS and CDR2 YFSETQ. The CDR3 DNA reads as TGCGCCAGCAGCGGGAAGGGACAGAACACCGGGGAGCTGTTTTTT. Its translation is CASSGKGQNTGELFF.

The chain couples TRBV7-9 to TRBJ2-3; the D gene is possibly TRBD1 (6 bases). In germline, CDR1 is SEHNR, CDR2 FQNEAQ (reference sequence). This CDR3 region has 14 residues. Trimming stripped 5 bases from V and 1 base from J, with 10 bases between. The CDR3 region has the DNA TGTGCCAGCAGCCCGGGACAAGGCACAGATACGCAGTATTTT. It translates to CASSPGQGTDTQYF.

This chain links TRBV7-3 with TRBJ2-3; 7 bases fit TRBD2. Looked up from germline, CDR1 is SGHTA and CDR2 is FQGTGA. The CDR3 totals 14 residues. Unmatched junction bases numbered 5, after V lost 5 bases and J lost 3 bases. The CDR3: CASSKGRETDTQYF. In nucleotides, the CDR3 is TGTGCCAGCAGCAAAGGGCGGGAGACAGATACGCAGTATTTT.

The chain couples TRBV11-3 to TRBJ2-4; D gene unclear. V was shortened by 5 bases and J by 3 bases, with 11 bases between the two germline ends. This CDR3 has 14 residues. The germline V gene has CDR1 SGHNT and CDR2 YENEEA. The CDR3 region is CASSPKRGKNIQYF. The CDR3, as DNA: TGTGCCAGCAGCCCAAAAAGAGGCAAAAACATTCAGTACTTC.

This chain joins TRBV7-2 and TRBJ1-2, with D perhaps TRBD1 (5 bases). The V gene lost 1 base and the J gene lost 4 bases, with 10 bases spanning the gap. The CDR3 covers 14 residues. Germline CDR1 is SGHTA and CDR2 is FQGNSA. CDR3 sequence: CASSLGFTGYGYTF. CDR3 nucleotide sequence: TGTGCCAGCAGCTTAGGTTTCACAGGCTATGGCTACACCTTC.

This chain connects TRBV11-2 to TRBJ2-5; perhaps TRBD1 as D (6 bases). The CDR3 consists of 16 residues. The V and J ends lost 5 bases and 6 bases respectively, with 22 bases between them. The germline CDR1 and CDR2 sequences are SGHAT and FQNNGV. The CDR3 nucleotides read TGTGCCAGCAGCCCGATACGCTCAGGGGACCCAAAGACCCAGTACTTC. This encodes CASSPIRSGDPKTQYF.

The chain combines TRBV10-1 with TRBJ1-1; TRBD1 is a possible D gene (5 bases). Trimming removed 6 bases at V and 5 bases at J, with 13 bases between. The CDR3 is 13 amino acids. Germline V gene data show CDR1 as WNHNN and CDR2 as SYGVQD (reference sequence). CDR3 in DNA: TGCGCCAGCAGCGCCCAACCAGGGACTGAAGCTTTCTTT. Translation: CASSAQPGTEAFF.

This sequence joins TRBV4-3 and TRBJ2-7; no firm D call. This CDR3 region has 15 residues. Trimming stripped 0 bases from V and 0 bases from J, with 9 bases between. Germline-derived CDR1 and CDR2 are LGHNA and YSLEER. CDR3: CASSQEWPISYEQYF. CDR3 sequence (DNA): TGCGCCAGCAGCCAAGAGTGGCCAATCTCCTACGAGCAGTACTTC.

V is TRBV19 and J is TRBJ2-7, with D perhaps matching TRBD2 (6 bases). CDR1 and CDR2 from the germline V gene are LNHDA and SQIVND (reference sequence). The V end lost 3 bases, the J end lost 1 base, and 13 bases lay between the germline ends. The CDR3 spans 15 residues. In nucleotides, the CDR3 is TGTGCCAGTAGTATTGGGGCTAGCGTATCCTACGAGCAGTACTTC. It is translated as CASSIGASVSYEQYF.

The chain uses TRBV15 and TRBJ2-2; TRBD1 matches at 8 bases. V lost 5 bases, J lost 6 bases, and 8 bases stayed unmatched. Germline V gives CDR1 LNHNV, CDR2 YYDKDF (reference sequence). CDR3 length: 15 residues. CDR3 DNA: TGTGCCACCAGCCCAGACAGGGGCATCCCCGGGGAGCTGTTTTTT. Residues: CATSPDRGIPGELFF. Full variable domain (outside the CDR3, taken from reference TRBV15 and TRBJ2-2): DAMVIQNPRYQVTQFGKPVTLSCSQTLNHNVMYWYQQKSSQAPKLLFHYYDKDFNNEADTPDNFQSRRPNTSFCFLDIRSPGLGDTAMYLCATSPDRGIPGELFFGEGSRLTVL.

This rearrangement joins TRBV4-2 to TRBJ2-5; 8 nucleotides match TRBD1. V lost 0 bases, J lost 2 bases, and 17 bases stayed unmatched. The CDR3 is 20 amino acids. The germline V gene has CDR1 LGHNA and CDR2 YNFKEQ. In DNA form, the CDR3 reads TGTGCCAGCAGCCAAGATTTACGCCTTCGGGCGACAGGGGTTCAAGAGACCCAGTACTTC. Encoded protein: CASSQDLRLRATGVQETQYF.

The chain has TRBV9 and TRBJ2-1, with 11 bases that match TRBD2. Germline CDR1 is SGDLS and CDR2 is YYNGEE. The CDR3 runs 15 residues. V shed 3 bases and J 7 bases; nucleotides not matched to a gene: 6. CDR3 loop: CASSASLAGGNEQFF. CDR3 bases: TGTGCCAGCAGCGCTTCCTTAGCGGGGGGGAATGAGCAGTTCTTC.

This chain connects TRBV15 to TRBJ2-1; 11 bases line up with TRBD1. This CDR3 spans 14 amino acids. Germline values: CDR1 LNHNV, CDR2 YYDKDF (reference sequence). V lost 3 bases and J lost 7; bases outside the gene matches: 2. The CDR3 region has the DNA TGTGCCACCAGCAGGGACAGGGGGCGTAATGAGCAGTTCTTC. Protein sequence: CATSRDRGRNEQFF.

The CDR3 region is CASRNRQGNTEAFF. The CDR3, as DNA: TGTGCCAGCAGAAACCGACAGGGGAACACTGAAGCTTTCTTT. V gene TRBV28 combines with J gene TRBJ1-1, with 7 bases lining up with TRBD1. V was clipped by 6 bases and J by 1 base; unmatched bases: 5. Per germline, CDR1 MDHEN and CDR2 SYDVKM. There are 14 residues in the CDR3. The complete variable domain, with remaining parts taken from reference TRBV28 and TRBJ1-1, reads DVKVTQSSRYLVKRTGEKVFLECVQDMDHENMFWYRQDPGLGLRLIYFSYDVKMKEKGDIPEGYSVSREKKERFSLILESASTNQTSMYLCASRNRQGNTEAFFGQGTRLTVV.

This chain joins TRBV2 and TRBJ1-1; no firm D call. V dropped 7 bases and J dropped 4 bases, with 10 bases sitting between them. The length of the CDR3 is 12 residues. The germline V gene has CDR1 SNHLY and CDR2 FYNNEI. For the CDR3, the DNA is TGTGCCAGCATGCGTGAGGGCACTGAAGCTTTCTTT. It is translated as CASMREGTEAFF.

V is TRBV11-3 and J is TRBJ2-2; D not resolved. The CDR3 has 16 residues. V shed 1 base and J shed 3 bases, with 12 bases lying between them. CDR1 and CDR2 from the germline V gene are SGHNT and YENEEA. The CDR3 DNA is TGTGCCAGCAGCTTAGTGCGGCCACTCGACACCGGGGAGCTGTTTTTT. Amino acids: CASSLVRPLDTGELFF.

The V gene is TRBV20-1, the J gene TRBJ2-7; D might be TRBD1 (5 bases). Trimming took 6 bases from V and 6 from J, leaving 12 bases between them. The CDR3 sequence is 11 residues long. The germline CDR1 and CDR2 sequences are DFQATT and SNEGSKA (reference sequence). CDR3 bases: TGCAGTGCACATACAGGCCGCGAGCAGTACTTC. Protein: CSAHTGREQYF.

V is TRBV11-3 and J is TRBJ1-1; a possible D gene is TRBD1 (6 bases). Germline CDR1 is SGHNT and CDR2 is YENEEA. Trimming removed 5 bases at V and 7 bases at J, with 20 bases between. The CDR3 is 15 amino acids. CDR3: CASSPGHAARDEAFF. The CDR3 bases are TGTGCCAGCAGCCCGGGACATGCTGCAAGGGATGAAGCTTTCTTT.

The CDR3 region has the DNA TGTGCCAGCAGCTTAACGTCTCCAACCCTCGACAGGGGATCGAACACTGAAGCTTTCTTT. Translating it yields CASSLTSPTLDRGSNTEAFF. The chain uses TRBV7-3 and TRBJ1-1, with 8 bases identical to TRBD1. The CDR3 sequence is 20 residues long. V trimming: 0 bases; J trimming: 1 base; junction bases outside the gene matches: 16. The V gene's germline CDR1 is SGHTA and CDR2 FQGTGA.

This chain connects TRBV6-1 to TRBJ1-1, with 8 bases that match TRBD1. The CDR3 extends over 12 amino acids. From germline, CDR1 is MNHNS and CDR2 SASEGT. Trimming at V came to 8 bases and at J to 1 base, leaving 0 bases not matched to a gene. Here the CDR3 DNA reads TGTGCCAGCGGGACAGGGAACACTGAAGCTTTCTTT. This codes for CASGTGNTEAFF.

The CDR3 DNA reads TGTGCCTGGGACAGGGGGCGGGGGACTGAAGCTTTCTTT. Amino acid sequence: CAWDRGRGTEAFF. The rearrangement joins TRBV30 to TRBJ1-1, with TRBD1 matching over 10 bases. The V segment lost 5 bases and the J segment 5 bases; nucleotides outside the gene matches: 5. In germline, CDR1 is GTSNPN, CDR2 SVGIG (reference sequence). This CDR3 region has 13 residues.

The chain employs TRBV5-1 and TRBJ2-5; 7 bases align to TRBD2. The DNA end is a closer match to TRBJ2-7, so the J assignment may be wrong. This CDR3 region has 11 residues. Per germline, CDR1 SGHRS and CDR2 YFSETQ. The CDR3 region has the DNA TGCGCCAGCAGCTCGGGGGGCGAGCAGTACTTC. As protein: CASSSGGEQYF.

The J gene is TRBJ2-7, the V gene TRBV15, with D possibly TRBD1 on 5 matching bases. Germline V CDR1 and CDR2: LNHNV, YYDKDF (reference sequence). This CDR3 has 15 residues. V dropped 0 bases and J dropped 1 base, with 10 bases sitting between them. The CDR3 loop reads CATSRDGAVSYEQYF. The CDR3 DNA reads as TGTGCCACCAGCAGAGATGGGGCGGTATCCTACGAGCAGTACTTC.

This sequence joins TRBV9 and TRBJ1-3; 8 bases are a match to TRBD1. The CDR3 consists of 14 residues. CDR1 SGDLS and CDR2 YYNGEE come from the germline V gene. V gave up 2 bases and J gave up 4 bases; unmatched junction bases: 2. CDR3 amino acids: CASSVQGAGNTIYF. The CDR3 nucleotides read TGTGCCAGCAGCGTCCAGGGGGCCGGAAACACCATATATTTT. The entire variable domain, with the rest obtained from reference TRBV9 and TRBJ1-3, is as follows: DSGVTQTPKHLITATGQRVTLRCSPRSGDLSVYWYQQSLDQGLQFLIQYYNGEERAKGNILERFSAQQFPDLHSELNLSSLELGDSALYFCASSVQGAGNTIYFGEGSWLTVV.

This chain's CDR3 is CASSLERQGYNEQFF. The DNA of the CDR3 is TGCGCCAGCAGCTTGGAACGACAGGGTTACAATGAGCAGTTCTTC. The V and J genes are TRBV5-1 and TRBJ2-1, with 7 bases lining up with TRBD1. Trimming at V came to 0 bases and at J to 4 bases, leaving 4 bases not matched to a gene. Germline assignment: CDR1 SGHRS and CDR2 YFSETQ. The CDR3 has 15 residues. The full variable domain, its missing parts supplied by reference TRBV5-1 and TRBJ2-1, is KAGVTQTPRYLIKTRGQQVTLSCSPISGHRSVSWYQQTPGQGLQFLFEYFSETQRNKGNFPGRFSGRQFSNSRSEMNVSTLELGDSALYLCASSLERQGYNEQFFGPGTRLTVL.

The CDR3 region has the DNA TGTGCCAGCAGCGTAGCAGGAAGTAGCGGGGTAATTCTTACAGATACGCAGTATTTT. As protein: CASSVAGSSGVILTDTQYF. The V gene is TRBV9, the J gene TRBJ2-3; TRBD2 matches at 8 bases. The CDR3 runs to 19 residues. CDR1 and CDR2 (germline): SGDLS, YYNGEE. Trimming removed 0 bases from V and 3 bases from J; junction bases left unmatched: 15.

The rearrangement uses TRBV5-4 and TRBJ2-3; 14 nucleotides align to TRBD2. The J segment lost 2 bases and the V segment lost 0 bases, leaving 5 bases of the junction unmatched. This CDR3 is 18 amino acids long. Germline V gene data show CDR1 as SGHNT and CDR2 as YYREEE (reference sequence). CDR3 DNA: TGTGCCAGCAGCTTGGGACTAGCGGGAGGGTATACCACAGATACGCAGTATTTT. It is translated as CASSLGLAGGYTTDTQYF.

The chain combines TRBV5-6 with TRBJ1-3; D gene ambiguous. Germline lookup yields CDR1 SGHDT and CDR2 YYEEEE. CDR3 length equals 14 residues. V was pared by 0 bases and J by 4 bases, with 8 bases between. CDR3 DNA sequence: TGTGCCAGCAGCTTGGGGGCGCGCGGAAACACCATATATTTT. This sequence encodes CASSLGARGNTIYF. The variable domain in full, with the rest retrieved from reference TRBV5-6 and TRBJ1-3, is DAGVTQSPTHLIKTRGQQVTLRCSPKSGHDTVSWYQQALGQGPQFIFQYYEEEERQRGNFPDRFSGHQFPNYSSELNVNALLLGDSALYLCASSLGARGNTIYFGEGSWLTVV.